This TCR beta chain is drawn from a study of cytomegalovirus exposure and HLA in healthy donors. The CDR3 extends over 11 amino acids. Trimming stripped 4 bases from V and 5 bases from J, with 5 bases between. Germline CDR1 and CDR2: MNHEY and SVGAGI. In the PCR, 60 Vbeta and 13 Jbeta primers were used. The method was immunoSEQ multiplex PCR; TCRdb's version includes in-frame clones alone and lacks a portion of them. This table holds some 120,000 clones, approximately 80% found once. The source material was PBMCs. The V call is TRBV6-5, the J call TRBJ1-1; no reliable D call. The source is a human donor in good health. The DNA of the CDR3 is TGTGCCAGCAGTTTCGGGACTGAAGCTTTCTTT. Encoded protein: CASSFGTEAFF.